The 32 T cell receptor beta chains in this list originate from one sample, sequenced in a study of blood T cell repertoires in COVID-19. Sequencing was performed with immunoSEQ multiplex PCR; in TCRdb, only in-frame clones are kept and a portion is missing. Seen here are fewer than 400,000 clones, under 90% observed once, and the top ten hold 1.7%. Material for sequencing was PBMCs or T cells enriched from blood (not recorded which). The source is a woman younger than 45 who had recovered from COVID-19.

CDR3 DNA: TGTGCCAGCAGGCTAAACAGGGGACCCTATGGCTACACCTTC. This encodes CASRLNRGPYGYTF. The rearrangement links TRBV6-5 to TRBJ1-2, with TRBD1 matching 7 bases. The CDR3 contains 14 residues. Germline lookup yields CDR1 MNHEY and CDR2 SVGAGI. V gave up 6 bases and J gave up 4 bases; unmatched junction bases: 8.

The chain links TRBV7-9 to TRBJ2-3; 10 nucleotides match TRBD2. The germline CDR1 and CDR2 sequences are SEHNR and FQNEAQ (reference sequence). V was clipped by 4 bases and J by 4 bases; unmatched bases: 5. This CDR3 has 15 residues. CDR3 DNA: TGTGCCAGCAGCTCGAGACTAGCGGGCCCAGATACGCAGTATTTT. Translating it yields CASSSRLAGPDTQYF.

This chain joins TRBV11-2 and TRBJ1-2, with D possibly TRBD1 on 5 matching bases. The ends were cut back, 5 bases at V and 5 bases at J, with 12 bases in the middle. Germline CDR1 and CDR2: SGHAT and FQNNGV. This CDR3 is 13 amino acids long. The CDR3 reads CASSPSRQYGYTF. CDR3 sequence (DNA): TGTGCCAGCAGCCCCAGCCGACAGTATGGCTACACCTTC.

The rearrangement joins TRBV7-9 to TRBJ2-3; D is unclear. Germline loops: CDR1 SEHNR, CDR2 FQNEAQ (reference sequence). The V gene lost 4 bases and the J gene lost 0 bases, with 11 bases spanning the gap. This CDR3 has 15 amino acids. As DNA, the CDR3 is TGTGCCAGCAGCTCAGGAATACTTAGCACAGATACGCAGTATTTT. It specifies CASSSGILSTDTQYF.

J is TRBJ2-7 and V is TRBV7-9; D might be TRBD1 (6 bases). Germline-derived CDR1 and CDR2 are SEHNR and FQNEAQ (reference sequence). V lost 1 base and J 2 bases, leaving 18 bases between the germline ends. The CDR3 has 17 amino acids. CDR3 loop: CASSLEGGPGYAYEQYF. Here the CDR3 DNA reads TGTGCCAGCAGCTTAGAAGGGGGACCGGGTTATGCCTACGAGCAGTACTTC.

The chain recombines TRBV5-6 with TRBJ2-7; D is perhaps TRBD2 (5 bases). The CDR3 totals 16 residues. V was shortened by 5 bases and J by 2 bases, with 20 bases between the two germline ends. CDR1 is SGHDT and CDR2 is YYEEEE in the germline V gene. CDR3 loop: CASSSGSWARPYEQYF. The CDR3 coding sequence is TGTGCCAGCAGTTCGGGGTCTTGGGCCAGGCCCTACGAGCAGTACTTC.

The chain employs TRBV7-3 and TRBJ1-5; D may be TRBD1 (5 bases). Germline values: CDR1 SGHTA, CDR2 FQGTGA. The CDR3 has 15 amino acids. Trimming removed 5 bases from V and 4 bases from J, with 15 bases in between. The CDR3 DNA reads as TGTGCCAGCAGCCTCCGGGACTCATATAATCAGCCCCAGCATTTT. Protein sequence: CASSLRDSYNQPQHF. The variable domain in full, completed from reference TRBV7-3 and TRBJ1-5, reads GAGVSQTPSNKVTEKGKYVELRCDPISGHTALYWYRQSLGQGPEFLIYFQGTGAADDSGLPNDRFFAVRPEGSVSTLKIQRTERGDSAVYLCASSLRDSYNQPQHFGDGTRLSIL.

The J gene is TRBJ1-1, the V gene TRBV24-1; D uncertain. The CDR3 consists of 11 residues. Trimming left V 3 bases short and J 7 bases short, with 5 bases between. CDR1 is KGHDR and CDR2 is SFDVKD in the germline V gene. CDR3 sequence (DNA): TGTGCCACCAGTGATACGGTTGAAGCTTTCTTT. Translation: CATSDTVEAFF.

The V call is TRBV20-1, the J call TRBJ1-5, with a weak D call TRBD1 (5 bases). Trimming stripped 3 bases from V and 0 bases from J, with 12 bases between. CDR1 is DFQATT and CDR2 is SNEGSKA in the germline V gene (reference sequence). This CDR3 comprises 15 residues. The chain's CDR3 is CSASGITGSNQPQHF. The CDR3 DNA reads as TGCAGTGCTAGTGGAATCACAGGTAGCAATCAGCCCCAGCATTTT.

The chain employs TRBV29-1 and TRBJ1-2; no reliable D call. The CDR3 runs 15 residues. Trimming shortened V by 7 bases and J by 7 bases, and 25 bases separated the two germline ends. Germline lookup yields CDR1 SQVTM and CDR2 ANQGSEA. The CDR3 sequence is CSAEDGGFGDIGYTF. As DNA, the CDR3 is TGCAGCGCAGAGGATGGAGGCTTCGGGGATATTGGCTACACCTTC.

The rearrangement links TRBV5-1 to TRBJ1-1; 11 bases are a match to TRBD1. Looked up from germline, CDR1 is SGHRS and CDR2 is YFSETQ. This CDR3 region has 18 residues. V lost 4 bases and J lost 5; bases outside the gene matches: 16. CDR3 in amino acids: CASSPWRLGQGVGTEAFF. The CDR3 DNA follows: TGCGCCAGCAGCCCATGGAGGTTGGGACAGGGGGTCGGGACTGAAGCTTTCTTT.

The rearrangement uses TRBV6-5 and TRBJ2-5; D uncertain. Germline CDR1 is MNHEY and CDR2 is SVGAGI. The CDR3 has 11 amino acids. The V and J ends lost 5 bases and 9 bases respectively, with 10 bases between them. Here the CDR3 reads CASSPRVAQYF. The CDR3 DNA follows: TGTGCCAGCAGTCCCCGGGTCGCCCAGTACTTC.

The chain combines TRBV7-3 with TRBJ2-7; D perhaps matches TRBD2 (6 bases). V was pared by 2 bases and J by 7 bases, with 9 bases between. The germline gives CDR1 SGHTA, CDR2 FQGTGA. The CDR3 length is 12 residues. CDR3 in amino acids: CASSLGGGEQYF. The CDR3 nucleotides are TGTGCCAGCAGCTTAGGAGGAGGGGAGCAGTACTTC.

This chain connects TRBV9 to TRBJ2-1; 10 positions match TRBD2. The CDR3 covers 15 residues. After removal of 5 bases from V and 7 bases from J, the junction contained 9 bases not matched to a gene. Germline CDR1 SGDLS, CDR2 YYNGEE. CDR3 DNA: TGTGCCAGCAGTGAGCAGCGGGGGGGAGGTAATGAGCAGTTCTTC. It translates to CASSEQRGGGNEQFF.

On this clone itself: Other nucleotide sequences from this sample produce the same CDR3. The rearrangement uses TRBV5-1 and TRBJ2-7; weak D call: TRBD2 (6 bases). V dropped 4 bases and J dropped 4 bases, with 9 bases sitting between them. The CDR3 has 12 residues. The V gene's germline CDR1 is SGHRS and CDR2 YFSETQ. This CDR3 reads CASSPRGYEQYF. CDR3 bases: TGCGCCAGCAGCCCTCGGGGGTACGAGCAGTACTTC.

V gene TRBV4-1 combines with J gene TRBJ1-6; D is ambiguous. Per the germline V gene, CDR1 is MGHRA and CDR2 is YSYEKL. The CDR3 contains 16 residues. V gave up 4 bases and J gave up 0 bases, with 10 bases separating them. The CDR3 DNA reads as TGCGCCAGCAGCCCGGCGGGGAGCTCCTATAATTCACCCCTCCACTTT. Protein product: CASSPAGSSYNSPLHF.

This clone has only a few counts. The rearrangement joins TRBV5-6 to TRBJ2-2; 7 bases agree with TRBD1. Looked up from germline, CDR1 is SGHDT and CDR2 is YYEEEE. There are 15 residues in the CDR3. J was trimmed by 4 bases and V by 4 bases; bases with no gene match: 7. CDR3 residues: CASSPGQVGTGELFF. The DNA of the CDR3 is TGTGCCAGCAGCCCAGGACAGGTTGGCACCGGGGAGCTGTTTTTT. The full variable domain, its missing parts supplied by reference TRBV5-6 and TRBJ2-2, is DAGVTQSPTHLIKTRGQQVTLRCSPKSGHDTVSWYQQALGQGPQFIFQYYEEEERQRGNFPDRFSGHQFPNYSSELNVNALLLGDSALYLCASSPGQVGTGELFFGEGSRLTVL.

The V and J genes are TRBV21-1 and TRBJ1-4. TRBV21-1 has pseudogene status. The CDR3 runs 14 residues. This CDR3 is CASSRGSGYEKLFF. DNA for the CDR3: TGTGCCAGCAGCAGGGGATCGGGGTATGAAAAACTGTTTTTT.

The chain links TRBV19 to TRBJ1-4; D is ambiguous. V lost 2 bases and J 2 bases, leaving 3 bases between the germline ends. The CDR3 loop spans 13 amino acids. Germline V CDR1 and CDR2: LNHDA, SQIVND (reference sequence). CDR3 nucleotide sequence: TGTGCCAGTAGTATAACTACTAATGAAAAACTGTTTTTT. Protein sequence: CASSITTNEKLFF.

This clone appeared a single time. In DNA, the CDR3 is TGTGCCAGCAGCTTGACAGCTTACACTGAAGCTTTCTTT. Amino acid sequence: CASSLTAYTEAFF. V gene TRBV11-3 combines with J gene TRBJ1-1; D possibly corresponds to TRBD1 (5 bases). Germline CDR1 and CDR2: SGHNT and YENEEA. Trimming stripped 3 bases from V and 3 bases from J, with 8 bases between. The CDR3 has 13 residues.

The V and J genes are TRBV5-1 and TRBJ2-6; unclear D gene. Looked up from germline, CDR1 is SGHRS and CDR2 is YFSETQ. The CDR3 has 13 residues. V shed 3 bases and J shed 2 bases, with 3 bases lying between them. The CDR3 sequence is CASSSAGANVLTF. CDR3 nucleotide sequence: TGCGCCAGCAGCTCGGCTGGGGCCAACGTCCTGACTTTC.

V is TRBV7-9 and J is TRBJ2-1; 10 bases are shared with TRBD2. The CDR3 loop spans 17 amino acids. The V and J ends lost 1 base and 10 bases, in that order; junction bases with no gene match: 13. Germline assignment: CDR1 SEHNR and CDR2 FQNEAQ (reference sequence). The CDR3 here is CASSLEWELAGIKEQFF. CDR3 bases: TGTGCCAGCAGCTTAGAATGGGAACTAGCGGGAATAAAGGAGCAGTTCTTC.

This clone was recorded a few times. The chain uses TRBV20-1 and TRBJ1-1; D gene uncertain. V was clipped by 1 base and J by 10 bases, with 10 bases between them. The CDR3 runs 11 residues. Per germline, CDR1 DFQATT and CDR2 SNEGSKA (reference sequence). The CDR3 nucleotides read TGCAGTGCTAGAGTCCCGGCGGGAGCTTTCTTT. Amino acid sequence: CSARVPAGAFF.

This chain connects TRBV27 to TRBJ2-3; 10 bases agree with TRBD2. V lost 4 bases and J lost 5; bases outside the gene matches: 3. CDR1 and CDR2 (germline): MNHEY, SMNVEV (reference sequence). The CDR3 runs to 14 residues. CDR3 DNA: TGTGCCAGCAGTTCTAGCGGGAGTATAGATACGCAGTATTTT. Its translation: CASSSSGSIDTQYF.

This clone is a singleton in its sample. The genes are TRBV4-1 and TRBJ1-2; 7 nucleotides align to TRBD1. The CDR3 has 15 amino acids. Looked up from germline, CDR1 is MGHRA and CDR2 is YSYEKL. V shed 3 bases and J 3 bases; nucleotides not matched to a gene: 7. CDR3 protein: CASSQEQGTHYGYTF. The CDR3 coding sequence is TGCGCCAGCAGCCAGGAACAGGGGACCCACTATGGCTACACCTTC.

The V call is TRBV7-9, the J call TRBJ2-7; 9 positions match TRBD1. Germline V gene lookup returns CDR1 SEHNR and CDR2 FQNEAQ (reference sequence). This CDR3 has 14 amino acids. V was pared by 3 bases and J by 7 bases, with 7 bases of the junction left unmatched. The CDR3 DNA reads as TGTGCCAGCAGCTTGGGACAGGGATCAGGTGAGCAGTACTTC. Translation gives CASSLGQGSGEQYF. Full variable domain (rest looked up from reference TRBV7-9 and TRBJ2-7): DTGVSQNPRHKITKRGQNVTFRCDPISEHNRLYWYRQTLGQGPEFLTYFQNEAQLEKSRLLSDRFSAERPKGSFSTLEIQRTEQGDSAMYLCASSLGQGSGEQYFGPGTRLTVT.

The CDR3 DNA reads TGTGCCAGCAGCCCCAGGGTATTGGTACCCCTGTACAATGAGCAGTTCTTC. Amino acid sequence: CASSPRVLVPLYNEQFF. The J gene is TRBJ2-1, the V gene TRBV11-2; TRBD1 is a possible D gene (5 bases). Germline V gene data show CDR1 as SGHAT and CDR2 as FQNNGV. V was pared by 5 bases and J by 4 bases, with 21 bases between. The length of the CDR3 is 17 residues.

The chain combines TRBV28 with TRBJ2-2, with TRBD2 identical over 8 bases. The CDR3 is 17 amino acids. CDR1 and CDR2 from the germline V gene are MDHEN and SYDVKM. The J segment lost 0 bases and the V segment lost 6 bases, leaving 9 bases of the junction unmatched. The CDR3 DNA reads TGTGCCAGCAGCCTAATAGCGGGACTTGCGAACACCGGGGAGCTGTTTTTT. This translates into CASSLIAGLANTGELFF.

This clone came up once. DNA for the CDR3: TGCGCCAGCAGCCGAAGGACTAGCGGAGCTTTCTCCTACGAGCAGTACTTC. This gives the protein CASSRRTSGAFSYEQYF. The rearrangement uses TRBV5-1 and TRBJ2-7; 10 nucleotides match TRBD2. V shed 4 bases, J shed 0 bases, and the junction held 10 bases outside the gene matches. The CDR3 length is 17 residues. Germline assignment: CDR1 SGHRS and CDR2 YFSETQ. The complete variable domain, with remaining parts taken from reference TRBV5-1 and TRBJ2-7, reads KAGVTQTPRYLIKTRGQQVTLSCSPISGHRSVSWYQQTPGQGLQFLFEYFSETQRNKGNFPGRFSGRQFSNSRSEMNVSTLELGDSALYLCASSRRTSGAFSYEQYFGPGTRLTVT.

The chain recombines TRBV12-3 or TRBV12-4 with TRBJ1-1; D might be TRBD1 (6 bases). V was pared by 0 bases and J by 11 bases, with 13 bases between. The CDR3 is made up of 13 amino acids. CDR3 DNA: TGTGCCAGCAGTTTAGCGAAGCGGCAGGGGGCTTTCTTT. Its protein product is CASSLAKRQGAFF.

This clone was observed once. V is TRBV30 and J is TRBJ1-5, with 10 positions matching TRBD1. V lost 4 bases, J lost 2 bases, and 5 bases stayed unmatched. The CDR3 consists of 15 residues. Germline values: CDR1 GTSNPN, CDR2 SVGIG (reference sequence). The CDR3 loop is CAWTATGGGNQPQHF. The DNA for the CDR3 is TGTGCCTGGACCGCGACAGGGGGCGGCAATCAGCCCCAGCATTTT.

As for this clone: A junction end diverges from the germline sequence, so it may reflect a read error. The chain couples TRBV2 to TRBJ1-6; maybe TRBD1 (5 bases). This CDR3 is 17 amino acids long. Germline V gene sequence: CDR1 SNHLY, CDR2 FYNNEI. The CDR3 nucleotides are TGTGCCAGCAGTAAAGCCCGGGCAGGGCGCGGGATTTCACCCCTCCACTTT. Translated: CASSKARAGRGISPLHF.